The 18 T cell receptor beta chains given below trace back to one sample, sequenced in a study of blood T cell repertoires in COVID-19. The protocol was immunoSEQ multiplex PCR, while the TCRdb copy is restricted to in-frame clones and leaves out a portion. The data contain under 250,000 clones, around four fifths of them singletons. Sequencing input: peripheral blood. Receptors were obtained from a woman between 70 and 85 years old with active or convalescent COVID-19.

The chain uses TRBV9 and TRBJ2-2; D remains unclear. The CDR3 runs 13 residues. V lost 0 bases and J lost 4, with 4 bases in between. Germline assignment: CDR1 SGDLS and CDR2 YYNGEE. In nucleotides, the CDR3 is TGTGCCAGCAGCGTAGGAGTCACCGGGGAGCTGTTTTTT. The encoded protein is CASSVGVTGELFF.

The chain links TRBV3-1 (or the pseudogene TRBV3-2) to TRBJ1-1; a weak D match, TRBD1 (6 bases). The germline V and J ends were trimmed by 5 bases and 3 bases, with 16 bases remaining between them. The germline V gene has CDR1 LGHDT and CDR2 YNNKEL (reference sequence). The CDR3 totals 15 residues. CDR3 nucleotide sequence: TGTGCCAGCAGCTCCCGTCCAGGGGTACACACTGAAGCTTTCTTT. The encoded protein is CASSSRPGVHTEAFF.

On this clone itself: At one end, the junction sequence differs from germline, possibly due to a read error. The J gene is TRBJ2-3, the V gene TRBV7-7; 8 nucleotides agree with TRBD2. Germline values: CDR1 SSHAT, CDR2 FNYEAQ (reference sequence). The CDR3 totals 15 residues. CDR3 bases: TGTGCTAGCAGCTCGTCGACTAGCGCCACAGATACGCAGTATTTT. Encoded protein: CASSSSTSATDTQYF.

J is TRBJ1-6 and V is TRBV6-5, with 7 positions matching TRBD1. V was clipped by 4 bases and J by 7 bases; unmatched bases: 10. Per germline, CDR1 MNHEY and CDR2 SVGAGI. This CDR3 is built from 16 residues. The CDR3, as DNA: TGTGCCAGCAGTTTGTTCGGCGGGACAGTCAATTCACCCCTCCACTTT. It codes for CASSLFGGTVNSPLHF.

V gene TRBV15 combines with J gene TRBJ2-7, with a possible D match to TRBD1 (5 bases). The CDR3 loop spans 12 amino acids. Trimming cost V 1 base and J 4 bases, with 5 bases left between them. From germline, CDR1 is LNHNV and CDR2 YYDKDF (reference sequence). The CDR3 bases are TGTGCCACCAGCAGAGCAGGGTACGAGCAGTACTTC. Its translation: CATSRAGYEQYF.

V is TRBV5-1 and J is TRBJ2-1; TRBD1 aligns across 9 bases. The V segment lost 4 bases and the J segment 7 bases; nucleotides outside the gene matches: 9. The CDR3 is 15 amino acids. CDR1 and CDR2 from the germline V gene are SGHRS and YFSETQ. The CDR3 here is CASSGTGRTPNEQFF. The CDR3 DNA reads as TGCGCCAGCAGCGGGACAGGGCGGACACCAAATGAGCAGTTCTTC.

This clone has just a few counts. The chain uses TRBV2 and TRBJ2-7, with D uncertain. This CDR3 is built from 16 residues. Trimming pared 7 bases from V and 4 bases from J, leaving 23 bases between. The V gene's germline CDR1 is SNHLY and CDR2 FYNNEI. The CDR3 region is CASTSRRSRNFYEQYF. CDR3 nucleotides: TGTGCCAGCACCTCCCGACGGAGTAGAAACTTTTACGAGCAGTACTTC.

The chain combines TRBV10-3 with TRBJ2-3, with D possibly being TRBD2 (6 bases). Germline V gives CDR1 ENHRY, CDR2 SYGVKD. V lost 8 bases and J lost 4, with 16 bases in between. This CDR3 contains 14 residues. CDR3 DNA: TGTGCCATCCTTAACGGGGGAGGCGCAGATACGCAGTATTTT. Protein sequence: CAILNGGGADTQYF.

This clone was observed a few times. V is TRBV15 and J is TRBJ1-2, with 7 bases lining up with TRBD1. Germline assignment: CDR1 LNHNV and CDR2 YYDKDF (reference sequence). CDR3 length equals 14 residues. J lost 8 bases, V lost 0 bases, and 6 bases had no gene match. Written as DNA, the CDR3 is TGTGCCACCAGCAGAGATCAGGGGGTGCAGGGCTACACCTTC. This gives the protein CATSRDQGVQGYTF.

The rearrangement joins TRBV6-5 to TRBJ1-3, with 7 positions matching TRBD1. This CDR3 spans 14 amino acids. J was trimmed by 0 bases and V by 7 bases; bases with no gene match: 3. Germline V gives CDR1 MNHEY, CDR2 SVGAGI. CDR3: CASKGQYSGNTIYF. As DNA, the CDR3 is TGTGCCAGCAAGGGACAGTACTCTGGAAACACCATATATTTT.

The chain recombines TRBV27 with TRBJ2-5, with a weak D call TRBD2 (6 bases). The CDR3 spans 15 residues. Germline lookup yields CDR1 MNHEY and CDR2 SMNVEV (reference sequence). The ends were cut back, 6 bases at V and 1 base at J, with 15 bases in the middle. CDR3 sequence reads: CASSPLAGSQETQYF. The CDR3 DNA sequence: TGTGCCAGCAGCCCCCTCGCGGGGTCCCAAGAGACCCAGTACTTC.

V is TRBV5-1 and J is TRBJ2-7; 7 bases agree with TRBD1. The length of the CDR3 is 13 residues. The ends lost 3 bases at V and 2 bases at J; junction bases unmatched: 2. Germline-derived CDR1 and CDR2 are SGHRS and YFSETQ. The CDR3 reads CASSSGGTYEQYF. The CDR3 bases are TGCGCCAGCAGCTCAGGGGGTACCTACGAGCAGTACTTC. Full variable domain (remainder filled in from reference TRBV5-1 and TRBJ2-7): KAGVTQTPRYLIKTRGQQVTLSCSPISGHRSVSWYQQTPGQGLQFLFEYFSETQRNKGNFPGRFSGRQFSNSRSEMNVSTLELGDSALYLCASSSGGTYEQYFGPGTRLTVT.

This clone was found a few times. The chain joins TRBV2 to TRBJ1-2; D remains unclear. Trimming removed 8 bases at V and 0 bases at J, with 7 bases between. The CDR3 totals 12 residues. Germline V lookup: CDR1 SNHLY, CDR2 FYNNEI. The CDR3 is CASRLANYGYTF. The CDR3 DNA sequence: TGTGCCAGCCGGTTAGCTAACTATGGCTACACCTTC.

The chain recombines TRBV29-1 with TRBJ1-1; D unresolved. The germline CDR1 and CDR2 sequences are SQVTM and ANQGSEA. This CDR3 contains 13 residues. V was clipped by 6 bases and J by 4 bases, with 15 bases between them. CDR3 DNA: TGCAGCGTCCACAGCCAGGTCTCCACTGAAGCTTTCTTT. Translation: CSVHSQVSTEAFF. The whole variable domain, filled in from reference TRBV29-1 and TRBJ1-1, reads SAVISQKPSRDICQRGTSLTIQCQVDSQVTMMFWYRQQPGQSLTLIATANQGSEATYESGFVIDKFPISRPNLTFSTLTVSNMSPEDSSIYLCSVHSQVSTEAFFGQGTRLTVV.

Written as DNA, the CDR3 is TGTGCCAGCAGCTTAGAGCCCGCCGGGACAGGGGGCCGATTTGGCTACACCTTC. Its protein product is CASSLEPAGTGGRFGYTF. V gene TRBV7-2 combines with J gene TRBJ1-2, with 12 bases identical to TRBD1. With 1 base clipped from V and 7 bases from J, the junction kept 13 bases outside the gene matches. This CDR3 spans 18 amino acids. Germline CDR1 and CDR2: SGHTA and FQGNSA.

The chain links TRBV27 to TRBJ2-3, with 9 bases matching TRBD2. The CDR3 has 15 residues. Germline CDR1 MNHEY, CDR2 SMNVEV (reference sequence). V shed 10 bases, J shed 2 bases, and the junction held 10 bases outside the gene matches. The CDR3 DNA reads as TGTGCCACCCGCCGGGCGGGGGGGAACACAGATACGCAGTATTTT. Protein sequence: CATRRAGGNTDTQYF.

The chain recombines TRBV7-3 with TRBJ1-2; D may be TRBD1 (6 bases). Germline CDR1 and CDR2: SGHTA and FQGTGA. The CDR3 sequence is 13 residues long. V lost 3 bases and J lost 4, with 9 bases in between. The CDR3: CASSFGGAYGYTF. Here the CDR3 DNA reads TGTGCCAGCAGCTTTGGGGGGGCCTATGGCTACACCTTC.

In DNA, the CDR3 is TGTGCCAGCTCGCCTACAGGGGGGCATGGCTACACCTTC. Amino acid sequence: CASSPTGGHGYTF. The chain carries TRBV18 and TRBJ1-2, with 8 bases aligning to TRBD1. CDR1 KGHSH and CDR2 LQKENI come from the germline V gene. There are 13 residues in the CDR3. V lost 6 bases, J lost 6 bases, and 6 bases stayed unmatched.